These T cell receptor beta chains were read from a single sample in a study of T cells in Graves' hyperthyroidism and ophthalmopathy. TCRdb re-analysed the multiplex PCR reads in MiXCR, keeping a single row per CDR3 protein. The sample consists of about 610,000 distinct CDR3 sequences, roughly 15% of them appearing once. The specimen sequenced was blood. These receptors were obtained from a woman aged 40 to 49 with Graves' ophthalmopathy. CDR3s include the opening cysteine and the closing phenylalanine or tryptophan. Fields, in order: J gene, V gene, clone size, D gene, CDR3 DNA, CDR3 protein. D genes are given only for firm matches. Size tells how often a clone was seen (once, few, many) or the class of an expanded clone, and some rows leave it out.

TRBJ2-2,TRBV28,many,.,TGTGCCAGCAGACCCACGGGCAGCGGGGAGCTGTTTTTT,CASRPTGSGELFF
TRBJ1-5,TRBV28,.,TRBD1,TGTGCCAGCAGTTTATATATGACAGGGAGCGATCAGCCCCAGCATTTT,CASSLYMTGSDQPQHF
TRBJ2-2,TRBV30,many,.,TGTGCCTGGAGTGTTCGGACCGGGGAGCTGTTTTTT,CAWSVRTGELFF
TRBJ1-5,TRBV20-1,many,.,TGCAGTGCTAGAGACAGGGACTATCAGCCCCAGCATTTT,CSARDRDYQPQHF
TRBJ2-2,TRBV28,many,TRBD2,TGTGCCAGCAGTCCACGCCGGCTAGCGGGAGGTTTCACCGGGGAGCTGTTTTTT,CASSPRRLAGGFTGELFF
TRBJ1-1,TRBV6-2/TRBV6-3,many,.,TGTGCCAGCAGTTACTCGGGTGGGGCTCTCGAAGCTTTCTTT,CASSYSGGALEAFF
TRBJ1-5,TRBV12-3/TRBV12-4,many,.,TGTGCCAGCAGTTTAGAGTCAGCCCAGCATTTT,CASSLESAQHF
TRBJ2-7,TRBV7-8,.,.,TGTGCCAGCAGCTCCTTAAAGGTCCACGAGCAGTACTTC,CASSSLKVHEQYF
TRBJ2-1,TRBV18,.,TRBD2,TGTGCCAGCTCACCAGGGACAGGTGGGACTAGCGGGCGACAGTTCTTC,CASSPGTGGTSGRQFF
TRBJ1-1,TRBV7-3,many,.,TGTGCCAGCAGCTTAACTCTGGACACTGAAGCTTCCTTT,CASSLTLDTEASF
TRBJ1-5,TRBV7-6,many,.,TGTGCCAGCAGCTTGGGGACAAATCAGCCCCAGCATTTT,CASSLGTNQPQHF
TRBJ1-5,TRBV29-1,many,TRBD1,TGCAGCGCCTCGGTAGGGGGCGGCCAGCCCCAGCATTTT,CSASVGGGQPQHF
TRBJ1-3,TRBV9,many,.,TGTGCCAGCAGCGTAGCCGAGGCTGGAAACACCATATATTTT,CASSVAEAGNTIYF
TRBJ1-5,TRBV28,many,TRBD1,TGTGCCAGCAGTTCCGGGACAGGGTTTCGTAGCAATCAGCCCCAGCATTTT,CASSSGTGFRSNQPQHF
TRBJ2-5,TRBV4-1,few,TRBD1,TGCGCCAGCAGCCAAGGTCAGGGGGCCGTTGAGACCCAGTACTTC,CASSQGQGAVETQYF
TRBJ2-2,TRBV2,many,TRBD2,TGTGCCAGTCGGACTAGGCCGAACACCGGGGAGCTGTTTTTT,CASRTRPNTGELFF
TRBJ2-2,TRBV10-1,.,TRBD1,TGCGCCAGCAGTAAACAGGGGGCGATCGCCGGGGAGCTGTTTTTT,CASSKQGAIAGELFF
TRBJ2-2,TRBV12-3/TRBV12-4,many,.,TGTGCCAGCAGTTTAGGTATCTCCGGGGAGCTGTTTTTT,CASSLGISGELFF
TRBJ2-5,TRBV5-5,few,.,TGTGCCAGCAGCTTGGTGGGGGGGGCAGAGACCCAGTACTTC,CASSLVGGAETQYF
TRBJ1-5,TRBV19,many,TRBD1,TGTGCCAGTAGTGCAGGACAGGGTTGGGGATCCAGTCAGCCCCAGCATTTT,CASSAGQGWGSSQPQHF
TRBJ2-7,TRBV28,many,.,TGTGCCAGCAGTTTCGGGCTGCGGGCGCAGGGCAGCTACGAGCAGTACTTC,CASSFGLRAQGSYEQYF
TRBJ2-2,TRBV7-8,many,TRBD1,TGTGCCAGCAGCCGGGACAGTCTAGGGGAGCTGTTTTTT,CASSRDSLGELFF
TRBJ2-5,TRBV29-1,many,TRBD2,TGCAGCGTGCAGTCAGGTCTAGCGGGAGGCTTTTGGTACTTC,CSVQSGLAGGFWYF
TRBJ2-6,TRBV5-4,many,.,TGTGCCAGCAGCTTGTTTCAGGGACGCGCTGGGGCCAACGTCCTGACTTTC,CASSLFQGRAGANVLTF
TRBJ2-3,TRBV20-1,many,.,TGCAGTGCTAGAGTTGCAGATACGCAGTATTTT,CSARVADTQYF
TRBJ1-6,TRBV14,many,.,TGTGCCAGCAGCCACCACTCCTATAATTCACCCCTCCACTTT,CASSHHSYNSPLHF
TRBJ1-1,TRBV30,.,TRBD1,TGTGCCTCCTCGGACAGGGGGCGGGGTACTGAAGCTTTCTTT,CASSDRGRGTEAFF
TRBJ2-2,TRBV11-2,.,.,TGTGCCAGCTTTTCCGGGCACACCGGGGAGCTGTTTTTT,CASFSGHTGELFF
TRBJ2-4,TRBV6-1,.,.,TGTGCCACCAAATCAAGGGTCGGGGAAAACATTCAGTACTTC,CATKSRVGENIQYF
TRBJ2-5,TRBV7-6,many,.,TGTGCCAGCAGGGGAAACGTTGAAGAGACCCAGTACTTC,CASRGNVEETQYF
TRBJ1-5,TRBV4-3,.,TRBD1,TGCGCCAGCAGCCAAGGGACAGGTTATAGCAATCAGCCCCAGCATTTT,CASSQGTGYSNQPQHF
TRBJ2-7,TRBV6-2/TRBV6-3,many,.,TGTGCCAGCAGAGAAGGGCTTTCCCGAATCTACGAGCAGTACTTC,CASREGLSRIYEQYF
TRBJ2-7,TRBV2,few,TRBD2,TGTGCCAGCACGGGGGGAATAGGTTTAGCCTACGAGCAGTACTTC,CASTGGIGLAYEQYF
TRBJ1-1,TRBV5-1,.,.,TGCGCCAGCAGCTTGTCGGTAGGTCAGGGACCTGAAGCTTTCTTT,CASSLSVGQGPEAFF
TRBJ1-1,TRBV19,many,.,TGTGCCAGTAGTATGACCCAGTCGAACACTGAAGCTTTCTTT,CASSMTQSNTEAFF
TRBJ1-1,TRBV7-8,many,.,TGTGCCAGCAGCTCCTCCCTAGACGGCAACACTGAAGCTTTCTTT,CASSSSLDGNTEAFF
TRBJ1-1,TRBV20-1,.,.,TGCAGTGCGAACCGGGGCATTGAAGCTTTCTTT,CSANRGIEAFF
TRBJ2-7,TRBV11-2,.,.,TGCGCCAGCAGCTTGGAGTCTGTATACTACGAGCAGTACTTC,CASSLESVYYEQYF
TRBJ2-7,TRBV4-3,few,.,TGCGCCAGCAGCCAAGATCTGTCGTTTAGCTCCTACGAGCAGTACTTC,CASSQDLSFSSYEQYF